This entry is about one TCR beta chain. These data are taken from a study of blood T cell repertoires in COVID-19. About the research overall: PBMCs, B-cell-depleted T cells, or T cells provided the cDNA or gDNA that made up the material.

The CDR3 is 17 amino acids. J gave up 2 bases and V 3 bases, and 6 bases lay outside the gene matches. Germline CDR1 SGHAT, CDR2 FQNNGV. The study drew participants aged about 18 to 90 years from roughly 25 US areas. In Cohort 3, a recovered donor had either two negative PCRs, clearance, or symptom resolution. Produced via immunoSEQ multiplex PCR; TCRdb's table is partial and in-frame only. The sample carries about 200,000 clones, just under 85% recorded once. This TCR came from a middle-aged man who had recovered from COVID-19. Sequenced sample: PBMCs or T cells enriched from blood (not recorded which). This sequence joins TRBV11-2 and TRBJ2-5; 13 nucleotides match TRBD2. Here the CDR3 reads CASSFLPGLAGQETQYF. CDR3 DNA: TGTGCCAGCAGCTTCCTCCCGGGACTAGCGGGGCAAGAGACCCAGTACTTC.